This T cell receptor beta chain is from a study of blood T cell repertoires in COVID-19. Overall study: The United States, Italy and Spain supplied acute and convalescent COVID-19 samples. Nucleic acid was either cDNA or gDNA, and it came from T cells, B-cell-depleted T cells, or PBMCs.

Profiling relied on immunoSEQ multiplex PCR, and the TCRdb table lists in-frame clones only, not all of them. The data show 150,000 to 200,000 clones, roughly nine tenths seen once. The receptor comes from a man aged 18 to 30 who had recovered from COVID-19. The sequenced sample consisted of peripheral blood.

The CDR3 region has the DNA TGTGCCAGCAGTTGGGCGGGAGGTCTTGAGCAGTTCTTC. Its translation is CASSWAGGLEQFF. The gene calls are TRBV6-2 or TRBV6-3 and TRBJ2-1, with TRBD2 identical over 8 bases. V shed 4 bases and J 9 bases; nucleotides not matched to a gene: 5. Germline V lookup: CDR1 MNHEY, CDR2 SVGEGT. The CDR3 totals 13 residues.